Shown below are 19 T cell receptor beta chains from a single sample sequenced in a study of blood T cell repertoires in COVID-19. Libraries were prepared by immunoSEQ multiplex PCR; TCRdb keeps only in-frame clonotypes and omits some of them. The sample yields about 250,000 clones, approximately 88% seen once. The specimen sequenced was peripheral blood. The source is a woman in her twenties or thirties with acute or convalescent COVID-19.

This chain connects TRBV19 to TRBJ1-3, with D unclear. V was pared by 4 bases and J by 0 bases, with 10 bases between. The CDR3 extends over 15 amino acids. CDR1 and CDR2 from the germline V gene are LNHDA and SQIVND (reference sequence). DNA of the CDR3: TGTGCCAGTAGTAGAGGGATTAGCTCTGGAAACACCATATATTTT. Translated, it gives CASSRGISSGNTIYF.

The chain is built from TRBV4-2 and TRBJ1-5; D not certain. The V end lost 0 bases, the J end lost 11 bases, and 14 bases lay between the germline ends. Germline CDR1 is LGHNA and CDR2 is YNFKEQ. The CDR3 sequence is 14 residues long. In nucleotides, the CDR3 is TGTGCCAGCAGCCAAGATCTACTCGCGGCGGCCCAGCATTTT. This sequence encodes CASSQDLLAAAQHF.

The CDR3: CASSLGQANSPLHF. In DNA form, the CDR3 reads TGTGCCAGCAGCTTGGGGCAGGCAAATTCACCCCTCCACTTT. The chain employs TRBV5-4 and TRBJ1-6; D gene ambiguous. The CDR3 spans 14 residues. The germline V and J ends were trimmed by 0 bases and 7 bases, with 8 bases remaining between them. Germline loops: CDR1 SGHNT, CDR2 YYREEE (reference sequence). Full variable domain (remainder filled in from reference TRBV5-4 and TRBJ1-6): ETGVTQSPTHLIKTRGQQVTLRCSSQSGHNTVSWYQQALGQGPQFIFQYYREEENGRGNFPPRFSGLQFPNYSSELNVNALELDDSALYLCASSLGQANSPLHFGNGTRLTVT.

This chain connects TRBV5-6 to TRBJ2-7; tentatively, D is TRBD2 (6 bases). CDR1 is SGHDT and CDR2 is YYEEEE in the germline V gene. V gave up 2 bases and J gave up 4 bases, with 16 bases separating them. The CDR3 spans 15 residues. CDR3 coding DNA: TGTGCCAGCAGCTTCCGCGGGACCGGTTTTTACGAGCAGTACTTC. This sequence encodes CASSFRGTGFYEQYF.

V usage is TRBV4-1 and J usage is TRBJ2-1; TRBD2 matches 8 bases. V lost 0 bases and J lost 0; bases outside the gene matches: 4. The CDR3 length is 17 residues. Germline values: CDR1 MGHRA, CDR2 YSYEKL. The CDR3: CASSQEISGSSYNEQFF. CDR3 coding DNA: TGCGCCAGCAGCCAAGAAATAAGCGGGAGCTCCTACAATGAGCAGTTCTTC.

With respect to this clone: The same CDR3 can be traced to other DNA sequences in this sample. CDR3 protein: CASSYLDRGTDTQYF. The CDR3 DNA follows: TGTGCCAGCAGTTACCTGGACAGGGGCACAGATACGCAGTATTTT. V and J are TRBV6-2 or TRBV6-3 and TRBJ2-3; 8 bases are shared with TRBD1. The CDR3 runs to 15 residues. CDR1 and CDR2 from the germline V gene are MNHEY and SVGEGT. V was clipped by 2 bases and J by 1 base; unmatched bases: 2.

The V and J genes are TRBV27 and TRBJ2-1; no definite D call. CDR3 length: 12 amino acids. Trimming took off 5 bases at V and 1 base at J, with 3 bases between the two ends. Looked up from germline, CDR1 is MNHEY and CDR2 is SMNVEV (reference sequence). The CDR3 loop is CASSPSYNEQFF. In nucleotides, the CDR3 is TGTGCCAGCAGTCCATCCTACAATGAGCAGTTCTTC.

The chain uses TRBV10-2 and TRBJ2-5, with 7 bases lining up with TRBD2. The junction had 11 bases not matched to a gene; V was cut back by 8 bases and J by 5 bases. The CDR3 length is 14 residues. Per the germline V gene, CDR1 is WSHSY and CDR2 is SAAADI. In DNA form, the CDR3 reads TGCGCCAGCGTAGGGACTACCCGGACGGAGACCCAGTACTTC. Translation gives CASVGTTRTETQYF.

The chain joins TRBV18 to TRBJ2-2; 8 nucleotides line up with TRBD1. With 3 bases clipped from V and 0 bases from J, the junction kept 3 bases outside the gene matches. The CDR3 is 16 amino acids. Germline CDR1 is KGHSH and CDR2 is LQKENI. The CDR3 sequence is CASSPRQGPNTGELFF. The CDR3 coding sequence is TGTGCCAGCTCACCGCGACAGGGGCCGAACACCGGGGAGCTGTTTTTT.

V and J are TRBV7-2 and TRBJ2-3, with a possible D match to TRBD2 (5 bases). The germline V gene encodes CDR1 SGHTA and CDR2 FQGNSA. The CDR3 loop spans 15 amino acids. The V and J ends lost 1 base and 3 bases respectively, with 11 bases between them. CDR3 nucleotides: TGTGCCAGCAGCTTAGGTCCACGGGAAACAGATACGCAGTATTTT. This encodes CASSLGPRETDTQYF.

This clone was observed a few times. The V call is TRBV20-1, the J call TRBJ1-2; D unresolved. Germline values: CDR1 DFQATT, CDR2 SNEGSKA (reference sequence). This CDR3 has 11 residues. V was clipped by 6 bases and J by 4 bases, with 9 bases between them. The CDR3 nucleotides read TGCAGTGCCCCGGGTGCCTATGGCTACACCTTC. Translating it yields CSAPGAYGYTF.

The CDR3 protein is CASSLWGQGSGELFF. In DNA, the CDR3 is TGTGCCAGCAGTTTATGGGGACAGGGTTCCGGGGAGCTGTTTTTT. The chain joins TRBV28 to TRBJ2-2, with 9 bases lining up with TRBD1. This CDR3 comprises 15 residues. The V gene end was trimmed by 0 bases and the J gene end by 6 bases; junction bases not matched to a gene: 2. Germline V gene data show CDR1 as MDHEN and CDR2 as SYDVKM.

This chain joins TRBV5-1 and TRBJ2-5, with D perhaps matching TRBD2 (5 bases). Trimming left V 0 bases short and J 5 bases short, with 20 bases between. The germline V gene encodes CDR1 SGHRS and CDR2 YFSETQ. CDR3 length: 17 residues. The CDR3 reads CASSLAGYGGAWETQYF. The CDR3 DNA reads TGCGCCAGCAGCTTGGCCGGATATGGAGGAGCATGGGAGACCCAGTACTTC.

The chain has TRBV19 and TRBJ1-2; no clear D. The CDR3 totals 14 residues. V lost 6 bases and J 5 bases, leaving 16 bases between the germline ends. Germline loops: CDR1 LNHDA, CDR2 SQIVND (reference sequence). For the CDR3, the DNA is TGTGCCAGTAGGAAGTGGAGGGAAGGTTATGGCTACACCTTC. This gives the protein CASRKWREGYGYTF.

This chain uses TRBV12-3 or TRBV12-4 with TRBJ1-1; D is unresolved. Trimming cost V 7 bases and J 8 bases, with 11 bases left between them. The CDR3 is 11 residues long. The CDR3 spells CASTKSTEAFF. The CDR3, as DNA: TGTGCCAGCACTAAATCGACAGAAGCTTTCTTT.

V is TRBV25-1 and J is TRBJ2-3; 11 nucleotides match TRBD2. CDR1 and CDR2 from the germline V gene are MGHDK and SYGVNS. With 2 bases clipped from V and 0 bases from J, the junction kept 4 bases outside the gene matches. The CDR3 loop spans 17 amino acids. The DNA for the CDR3 is TGTGCCAGCAGTGAAGGGACTAGCGGATCTAGCACAGATACGCAGTATTTT. The encoded protein is CASSEGTSGSSTDTQYF.

The rearrangement joins TRBV10-3 to TRBJ2-1; 10 nucleotides agree with TRBD2. CDR3 length equals 17 residues. J gave up 8 bases and V 4 bases, and 14 bases lay outside the gene matches. CDR1 is ENHRY and CDR2 is SYGVKD in the germline V gene. CDR3 amino acids: CAISGLGSSGSIDEQFF. The CDR3 nucleotides read TGTGCCATCAGTGGCCTGGGGTCTAGCGGGAGTATCGATGAGCAGTTCTTC.

This clone was recorded a few times. This chain joins TRBV9 and TRBJ2-1; D gene uncertain. This CDR3 contains 13 residues. CDR1 is SGDLS, CDR2 YYNGEE, per germline. V dropped 4 bases and J dropped 1 base, with 6 bases sitting between them. CDR3 bases: TGTGCCAGCAGCCCACATTCCTACAATGAGCAGTTCTTC. Residues: CASSPHSYNEQFF.

This clone was seen just once. V usage is TRBV7-2 and J usage is TRBJ2-7; weak D call: TRBD2 (6 bases). V gave up 6 bases and J gave up 2 bases, with 11 bases separating them. Germline lookup yields CDR1 SGHTA and CDR2 FQGNSA. The CDR3 length is 13 residues. Here the CDR3 reads CASRGRGAYEQYF. CDR3 in DNA: TGTGCCAGCAGGGGGCGCGGGGCCTACGAGCAGTACTTC.